One and the same sample provided the 29 T cell receptor beta chains below, sequenced in a study of vaccination and CD4 T cells after COVID-19. An Oncomine TCR Beta short-read assay was used to sequence the DNA from cultured CD4+ T cells. Each CDR3 protein gets one entry after TCRdb re-called the PCR reads with MiXCR. This table holds more than 12,000 distinct CDR3 sequences, about 44% found once. Their antigens are not known. The sample's treatment: roughly 11-day PBMC culture with coronavirus spike peptide pools or control peptides (ViraFEST assay). The sample was CD4+ T cells from blood, cultured in vitro. Receptor source: a human donor who had recovered from COVID-19.

The chain links TRBV6-1 to TRBJ1-2, with TRBD1 matching 7 bases. Germline V CDR1 and CDR2: MNHNS, SASEGT. This CDR3 is built from 15 residues. Unmatched junction bases numbered 9, after V lost 0 bases and J lost 8 bases. For the CDR3, the DNA is TGTGCCAGCAGTGAAGCGGCACGACAGGGCCGGGGCTACACCTTC. Encoded protein: CASSEAARQGRGYTF.

In its sample, this clonotype was seen a few times. The gene calls are TRBV6-2 or TRBV6-3 and TRBJ1-5, with D possibly matching TRBD1 (5 bases). Germline CDR1 MNHEY, CDR2 SVGEGT. Trimming took 10 bases from V and 0 from J, leaving 19 bases between them. The CDR3 runs to 16 residues. Here the CDR3 reads CATKGKGPYSNQPQHF. CDR3 nucleotide sequence: TGTGCCACCAAAGGGAAGGGACCCTATAGCAATCAGCCCCAGCATTTT.

The gene calls are TRBV28 and TRBJ2-3; 11 bases are shared with TRBD2. The CDR3 consists of 20 residues. CDR1 is MDHEN and CDR2 is SYDVKM in the germline V gene. The V segment lost 2 bases and the J segment 1 base; nucleotides outside the gene matches: 14. Here the CDR3 reads CASSLGPASGRPGGTDTQYF. The CDR3 DNA follows: TGTGCCAGCAGTTTAGGCCCGGCTAGCGGGAGGCCGGGGGGCACAGATACGCAGTATTTT. The variable domain in full, with the rest retrieved from reference TRBV28 and TRBJ2-3, is DVKVTQSSRYLVKRTGEKVFLECVQDMDHENMFWYRQDPGLGLRLIYFSYDVKMKEKGDIPEGYSVSREKKERFSLILESASTNQTSMYLCASSLGPASGRPGGTDTQYFGPGTRLTVL.

This clonotype was observed a single time. The chain combines TRBV18 with TRBJ1-5; D call uncertain. The CDR3 has 15 amino acids. Germline V lookup: CDR1 KGHSH, CDR2 LQKENI. V shed 6 bases and J shed 0 bases, with 12 bases lying between them. CDR3 sequence reads: CASSLGLSSNQPQHF. The CDR3 DNA sequence: TGTGCCAGCTCCCTCGGACTGAGTAGCAATCAGCCCCAGCATTTT. The full variable domain, with the rest looked up from reference TRBV18 and TRBJ1-5, is NAGVMQNPRHLVRRRGQEARLRCSPMKGHSHVYWYRQLPEEGLKFMVYLQKENIIDESGMPKERFSAEFPKEGPSILRIQQVVRGDSAAYFCASSLGLSSNQPQHFGDGTRLSIL.

V usage is TRBV20-1 and J usage is TRBJ2-5; perhaps TRBD2 as D (6 bases). The germline CDR1 and CDR2 sequences are DFQATT and SNEGSKA (reference sequence). CDR3 length: 14 residues. The V end lost 3 bases, the J end lost 5 bases, and 16 bases lay between the germline ends. The CDR3 DNA is TGCAGTGCTAGTTTTCCGGGACGGGGGGAGACCCAGTACTTC. This encodes CSASFPGRGETQYF.

The V call is TRBV20-1, the J call TRBJ2-3, with 11 bases lining up with TRBD2. J was trimmed by 8 bases and V by 3 bases; bases with no gene match: 7. Germline-derived CDR1 and CDR2 are DFQATT and SNEGSKA (reference sequence). CDR3 length equals 14 residues. CDR3 coding DNA: TGCAGTGCTAGGCATAGCGGGGGGGCCGGTACGCAGTATTTT. Protein product: CSARHSGGAGTQYF.

This rearrangement joins TRBV4-3 to TRBJ2-1; the D is unclear. Germline CDR1 reads LGHNA; CDR2 reads YSLEER. The V and J ends lost 1 base and 4 bases respectively, with 14 bases between them. This CDR3 region has 16 residues. The CDR3 DNA reads TGCGCCAGCAGCCAAGCCGCCCTGGAAGTGTACAATGAGCAGTTCTTC. Its protein product is CASSQAALEVYNEQFF.

J is TRBJ2-7 and V is TRBV7-8; D is ambiguous. Per the germline V gene, CDR1 is SGHVS and CDR2 is FQNEAQ. This CDR3 contains 13 residues. Between the trimmed V and J ends, which lost 1 base and 6 bases, there was a span of 10 bases. The CDR3 here is CASSLVKAGEQYF. The CDR3 DNA reads as TGTGCCAGCAGCTTAGTAAAAGCAGGCGAGCAGTACTTC.

J is TRBJ2-5 and V is TRBV2; a weak D match, TRBD2 (7 bases). The CDR3 has 11 residues. Trimming took 7 bases from V and 5 from J, leaving 8 bases between them. Germline CDR1 is SNHLY and CDR2 is FYNNEI. CDR3 sequence reads: CASKGGETQYF. CDR3 nucleotide sequence: TGTGCCAGCAAGGGGGGGGAGACCCAGTACTTC.

In its sample, this clonotype was seen a few times. The chain joins TRBV2 to TRBJ2-7; a possible D gene is TRBD1 (6 bases). This CDR3 spans 12 amino acids. Germline-derived CDR1 and CDR2 are SNHLY and FYNNEI. Trimming took off 6 bases at V and 4 bases at J, with 10 bases between the two ends. Here the CDR3 DNA reads TGTGCCAGCAGCGTACAGGGTTACGAGCAGTACTTC. It translates to CASSVQGYEQYF.

This clonotype was counted a single time. This chain uses TRBV11-2 with TRBJ2-5; 9 nucleotides match TRBD2. Per the germline V gene, CDR1 is SGHAT and CDR2 is FQNNGV. The CDR3 extends over 16 amino acids. Trimming cost V 5 bases and J 5 bases; bases outside gene matches: 12. CDR3 coding DNA: TGTGCCAGCAGCCCTTTGATTAGCGGGGGAGGGGAGACCCAGTACTTC. This sequence encodes CASSPLISGGGETQYF.

The chain recombines TRBV7-9 with TRBJ2-7; D is perhaps TRBD1 (5 bases). V lost 2 bases, J lost 4 bases, and 24 bases lay in between. The CDR3 contains 18 residues. CDR1 and CDR2 (germline): SEHNR, FQNEAQ (reference sequence). This CDR3 reads CASSLRPGSDVSQYEQYF. The CDR3 DNA follows: TGTGCCAGCAGCTTAAGGCCAGGGTCAGACGTGTCCCAATACGAGCAGTACTTC.

This rearrangement joins TRBV2 to TRBJ1-5; D possibly corresponds to TRBD1 (5 bases). The germline gives CDR1 SNHLY, CDR2 FYNNEI. The CDR3 spans 13 residues. Trimming removed 7 bases from V and 0 bases from J, with 7 bases in between. CDR3 sequence reads: CASTRGSNQPQHF. DNA for the CDR3: TGTGCCAGCACGAGGGGTAGCAATCAGCCCCAGCATTTT.

The CDR3 DNA is TGTGCCACCCGTCCGGTGGCCCCAGTCTCAGGGTGGACCTGGGGCAATGAGCAGTTCTTC. Translating it yields CATRPVAPVSGWTWGNEQFF. V gene TRBV15 combines with J gene TRBJ2-1; maybe TRBD1 (5 bases). There are 20 residues in the CDR3. Germline assignment: CDR1 LNHNV and CDR2 YYDKDF (reference sequence). V was shortened by 8 bases and J by 6 bases, with 35 bases between the two germline ends.

This clonotype was detected a few times. The genes are TRBV21-1 and TRBJ1-1. TRBV21-1 counts as a pseudogene. CDR3 length equals 13 residues. CDR3 sequence reads: CASSKREDCRAFF. DNA for the CDR3: TGTGCCAGCAGCAAAAGGGAGGATTGTCGCGCTTTCTTT.

The CDR3 DNA is TGCAGTGCGGTGGGCGGGGTTGAGACCCAGTACTTC. Encoded protein: CSAVGGVETQYF. This rearrangement joins TRBV20-1 to TRBJ2-5; possibly TRBD2 for D (6 bases). Germline V gene sequence: CDR1 DFQATT, CDR2 SNEGSKA (reference sequence). This CDR3 spans 12 amino acids. Trimming stripped 6 bases from V and 5 bases from J, with 13 bases between.

This chain joins TRBV4-3 and TRBJ1-6; D remains ambiguous. CDR1 LGHNA and CDR2 YSLEER come from the germline V gene. There are 17 residues in the CDR3. The V and J ends lost 0 bases and 8 bases respectively, with 17 bases between them. The CDR3 nucleotides are TGCGCCAGCAGCCAAGAGGGTGACCCTCTAGCCTATTCACCCCTCCACTTT. This gives the protein CASSQEGDPLAYSPLHF.

This clonotype was seen only a few times. The chain has TRBV10-1 and TRBJ2-2, with 7 bases matching TRBD2. Germline CDR1 WNHNN, CDR2 SYGVQD (reference sequence). After removal of 6 bases from V and 2 bases from J, the junction contained 9 bases not matched to a gene. CDR3 length: 16 residues. The CDR3 bases are TGCGCCAGCAGCTCCAGACTAGCAGCCAACACCGGGGAGCTGTTTTTT. Its protein is CASSSRLAANTGELFF.

The V gene is TRBV6-1, the J gene TRBJ1-5; the match to TRBD1 covers 7 bases. The CDR3 contains 14 residues. Losses at the gene ends were 7 bases for V and 7 bases for J; bases not matched to a gene: 10. The germline V gene has CDR1 MNHNS and CDR2 SASEGT. CDR3 in amino acids: CASKSGGRRQPQHF. In DNA form, the CDR3 reads TGTGCCAGCAAATCAGGGGGGCGGCGGCAGCCCCAGCATTTT.

This chain joins TRBV7-3 and TRBJ2-1, with 10 bases that match TRBD1. CDR3 length: 17 residues. V trimming: 2 bases; J trimming: 3 bases; junction bases outside the gene matches: 7. From germline, CDR1 is SGHTA and CDR2 FQGTGA. CDR3 residues: CASSLLPGTGDYNEQFF. CDR3 nucleotides: TGTGCCAGCAGCTTACTCCCTGGGACAGGGGACTACAATGAGCAGTTCTTC.

This clonotype was detected only a few times. The chain couples TRBV6-5 to TRBJ1-2; 9 positions agree with TRBD1. CDR3 length: 14 amino acids. V shed 4 bases, J shed 7 bases, and the junction held 7 bases outside the gene matches. The germline gives CDR1 MNHEY, CDR2 SVGAGI. CDR3 nucleotides: TGTGCCAGCAGTTTGGGGACAGGGACTCCTGGCTACACCTTC. It yields the protein CASSLGTGTPGYTF.

This chain connects TRBV5-1 to TRBJ2-2; perhaps TRBD2 as D (6 bases). Trimming shortened V by 0 bases and J by 4 bases, and 13 bases separated the two germline ends. This CDR3 contains 16 residues. Germline CDR1 and CDR2: SGHRS and YFSETQ. The CDR3 nucleotides read TGCGCCAGCAGCTTGGGGTCGGGAGTCGCCACCGGGGAGCTGTTTTTT. Protein: CASSLGSGVATGELFF. The variable domain in full, completed from reference TRBV5-1 and TRBJ2-2, reads KAGVTQTPRYLIKTRGQQVTLSCSPISGHRSVSWYQQTPGQGLQFLFEYFSETQRNKGNFPGRFSGRQFSNSRSEMNVSTLELGDSALYLCASSLGSGVATGELFFGEGSRLTVL.

This clonotype is a singleton in its sample. The V call is TRBV29-1, the J call TRBJ2-1; the D call may be TRBD1 or TRBD2 (6 bases each). Germline loops: CDR1 SQVTM, CDR2 ANQGSEA. Deletions cut 7 bases from V and 7 bases from J, with 20 bases between. The CDR3 totals 14 residues. The CDR3: CSGGGGTGSNEQFF. The DNA of the CDR3 is TGCAGCGGCGGAGGGGGGACTGGTTCTAATGAGCAGTTCTTC.

The rearrangement links TRBV20-1 to TRBJ2-2; possible D gene TRBD1, 7 bases. Trimming took off 1 base at V and 1 base at J, with 13 bases between the two ends. The CDR3 runs to 16 residues. CDR1 DFQATT and CDR2 SNEGSKA come from the germline V gene (reference sequence). CDR3 in DNA: TGCAGTGCTAGAGCGGCGGGACAGATGAACACCGGGGAGCTGTTTTTT. Its translation is CSARAAGQMNTGELFF.

This clonotype was detected a few times. This rearrangement joins TRBV6-2 or TRBV6-3 to TRBJ2-7, with TRBD1 identical over 7 bases. Germline V gene data show CDR1 as MNHEY and CDR2 as SVGEGT. This CDR3 has 15 residues. Trimming removed 2 bases from V and 6 bases from J; junction bases left unmatched: 10. Here the CDR3 DNA reads TGTGCCAGCAGTTACACTTACAGGGGAGTGGGCGAGCAGTACTTC. Its translation: CASSYTYRGVGEQYF.

This clonotype was picked up a small number of times. V and J are TRBV21-1 and TRBJ2-7; the tabulated D call, TRBD2, remains unverified against the DNA. TRBV21-1 counts as a pseudogene. This CDR3 spans 17 amino acids. The CDR3 spells CASSKALQVWVNYEQYF. The CDR3, as DNA: TGTGCCAGCAGCAAGGCCCTCCAGGTCTGGGTAAACTACGAGCAGTACTTC.

J is TRBJ2-1 and V is TRBV20-1, with 8 bases aligning to TRBD1. The trim removed 3 bases at V and 2 bases at J, leaving 6 bases unmatched. The CDR3 runs 15 residues. In germline, CDR1 is DFQATT, CDR2 SNEGSKA (reference sequence). The DNA for the CDR3 is TGCAGTGCTAGTGAAGCGACAGGGGCCTACAATGAGCAGTTCTTC. This encodes CSASEATGAYNEQFF.

This chain connects TRBV15 to TRBJ2-6; 7 nucleotides line up with TRBD1. The J segment lost 0 bases and the V segment lost 3 bases, leaving 8 bases of the junction unmatched. CDR3 length: 18 residues. Germline V gene data show CDR1 as LNHNV and CDR2 as YYDKDF (reference sequence). The CDR3 protein is CATSRGTARSSGANVLTF. For the CDR3, the DNA is TGTGCCACCAGCAGGGGGACAGCTCGTAGCTCTGGGGCCAACGTCCTGACTTTC.

This sequence joins TRBV6-5 and TRBJ2-5; 11 nucleotides line up with TRBD2. CDR3 size: 17 residues. Trimming took 4 bases from V and 1 from J; bases not matched to a gene: 8. Germline-derived CDR1 and CDR2 are MNHEY and SVGAGI. The CDR3, as DNA: TGTGCCAGCAGTTCCCATGGGGGACTAGCGGCCCAAGAGACCCAGTACTTC. Its translation is CASSSHGGLAAQETQYF.